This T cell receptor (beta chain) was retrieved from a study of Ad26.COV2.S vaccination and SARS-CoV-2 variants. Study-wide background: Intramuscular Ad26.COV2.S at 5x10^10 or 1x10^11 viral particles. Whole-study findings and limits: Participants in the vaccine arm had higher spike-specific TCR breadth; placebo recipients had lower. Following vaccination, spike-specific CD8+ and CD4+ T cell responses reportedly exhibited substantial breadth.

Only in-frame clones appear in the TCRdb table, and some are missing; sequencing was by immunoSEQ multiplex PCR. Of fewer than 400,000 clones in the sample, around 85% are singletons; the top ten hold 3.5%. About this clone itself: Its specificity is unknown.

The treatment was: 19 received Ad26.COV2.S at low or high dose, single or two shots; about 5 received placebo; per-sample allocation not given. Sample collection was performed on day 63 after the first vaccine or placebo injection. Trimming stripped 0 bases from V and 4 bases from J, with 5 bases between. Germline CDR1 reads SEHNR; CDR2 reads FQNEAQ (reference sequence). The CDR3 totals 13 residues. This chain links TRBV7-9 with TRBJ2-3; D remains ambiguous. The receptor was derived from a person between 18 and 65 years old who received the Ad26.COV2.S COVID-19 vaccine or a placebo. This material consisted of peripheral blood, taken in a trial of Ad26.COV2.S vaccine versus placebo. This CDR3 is CASSLAWADTQYF. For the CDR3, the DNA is TGTGCCAGCAGCTTAGCGTGGGCAGATACGCAGTATTTT.